This TCR beta chain was identified during a study of T-cell memory formation after mild COVID-19. Study summary: Across donors, TCR clusters were largely donor specific. Findings of the study overall: Unconfirmed was the SARS-CoV-2 specificity of second-wave clones that peaked on day 37. A subset of responding clones appeared in pre-infection memory, suggesting cross-reactive memory joined.

After 5'RACE with constant-segment primers, TCR alpha and TCR beta cDNA libraries carrying sample barcodes and UMIs were obtained. TCRdb redid the calling of the 5' RACE reads with MiXCR, one entry per CDR3 protein. Among hundreds of thousands of distinct CDR3 sequences listed, around 20% were seen once. This clonotype was found a few times. No antigen is known for it. There are 16 residues in the CDR3. Germline V gene lookup returns CDR1 SGHVS and CDR2 FQNEAQ. V lost 0 bases and J lost 3; bases outside the gene matches: 3. This receptor was taken from an adult woman who had mild COVID-19 (a few samples of this study predate the infection). Cell type and time point are not known. The sequencing sample was made of PBMCs or a T cell subset sorted from them (not recorded which). The V gene is TRBV7-8, the J gene TRBJ2-2; 8 nucleotides match TRBD1. CDR3 sequence (DNA): TGTGCCAGCAGCTTAGCAGACAGGGGTTACACCGGGGAGCTGTTTTTT. It yields the protein CASSLADRGYTGELFF.